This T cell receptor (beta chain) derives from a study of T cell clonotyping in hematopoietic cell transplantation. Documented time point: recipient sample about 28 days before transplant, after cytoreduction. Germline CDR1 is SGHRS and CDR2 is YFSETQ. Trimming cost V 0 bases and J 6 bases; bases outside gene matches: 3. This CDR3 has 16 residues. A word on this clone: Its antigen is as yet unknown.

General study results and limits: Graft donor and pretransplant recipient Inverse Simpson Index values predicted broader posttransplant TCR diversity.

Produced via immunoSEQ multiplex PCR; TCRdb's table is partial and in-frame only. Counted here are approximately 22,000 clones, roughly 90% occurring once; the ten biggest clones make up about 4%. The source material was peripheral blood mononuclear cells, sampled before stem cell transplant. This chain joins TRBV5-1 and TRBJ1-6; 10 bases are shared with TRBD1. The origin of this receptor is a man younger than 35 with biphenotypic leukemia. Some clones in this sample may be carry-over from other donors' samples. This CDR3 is CASSLGQGAGNSPLHF. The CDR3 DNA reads TGCGCCAGCAGCTTGGGACAGGGGGCTGGTAATTCACCCCTCCACTTT.